This paragraph reports one TCR beta chain. The protocol was immunoSEQ multiplex PCR, while the TCRdb copy is restricted to in-frame clones and leaves out a portion. The table shows about 430,000 clones, with roughly 84% occurring only once. With V trimmed by 6 bases and J by 0 bases, 9 bases remained unmatched. From germline, CDR1 is MDHEN and CDR2 SYDVKM. The CDR3 runs to 17 residues. This sample stems from a study of blood T cell repertoires in COVID-19. Across the study: There were acute and convalescent COVID-19 samples, and they came from the United States, Italy and Spain.

Individuals aged about 18 to 100 years were recruited from fewer than 25 US areas. A case of COVID-19 had been met by exposed participants within 2 weeks before study entry. The TCR was taken from a woman aged 18-29 years who had been exposed to COVID-19. Input material: PBMCs or T cells enriched from blood (not recorded which). This chain connects TRBV28 to TRBJ2-3, with TRBD2 matching over 10 bases. The CDR3 protein is CASSPLAGDWSTDTQYF. CDR3 DNA sequence: TGTGCCAGCAGCCCCCTAGCGGGAGACTGGAGCACAGATACGCAGTATTTT.